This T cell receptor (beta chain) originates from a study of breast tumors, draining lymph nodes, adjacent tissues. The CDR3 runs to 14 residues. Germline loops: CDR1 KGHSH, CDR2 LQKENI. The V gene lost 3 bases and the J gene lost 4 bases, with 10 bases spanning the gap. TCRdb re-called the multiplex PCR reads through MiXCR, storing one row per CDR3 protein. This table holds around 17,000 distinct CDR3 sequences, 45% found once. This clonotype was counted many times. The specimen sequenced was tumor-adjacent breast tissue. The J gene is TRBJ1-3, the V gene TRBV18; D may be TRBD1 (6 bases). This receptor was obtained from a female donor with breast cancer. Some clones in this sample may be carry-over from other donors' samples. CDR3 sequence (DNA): TGTGCCAGCTCACCCCTCGACAGGGGAAACACCATATATTTT. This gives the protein CASSPLDRGNTIYF.